This TCR beta chain originates from a study of T cells in Graves' hyperthyroidism and ophthalmopathy. The TCR beta CDR3 regions underwent amplification using RNA transcripts as the source. The HTBI primer set served for first-round RT-PCR of the TCR CDR3. TCRdb passed the multiplex PCR reads through MiXCR, listing each CDR3 protein once. The repertoire holds 650,000 to 800,000 distinct CDR3 sequences, with over 40% as singletons. Findings of the study overall: A model using 13 V-J features told ophthalmopathy apart from stable hyperthyroidism. Among clonotypes expanded in thyroid above 0.001, most were also found in blood.

The CDR3 is made up of 11 amino acids. V lost 11 bases, J lost 4 bases, and 11 bases lay in between. In germline, CDR1 is SGHTA, CDR2 FQGNSA. This clonotype was seen at least ten times. What it binds is not known. Clinical symptoms, serum thyroxine, TRAb, thyroid ultrasound and orbital computed tomography informed diagnoses. The chain is built from TRBV7-2 and TRBJ1-1, with D unclear. The sample taken for sequencing was peripheral blood or thyroid tissue (not recorded which). The clonotype comes from an adult man with Graves' disease, either hyperthyroidism or ophthalmopathy (not recorded which). CDR3 residues: CALQTGTEAFF. As DNA, the CDR3 is TGTGCCCTGCAAACGGGCACTGAAGCTTTCTTT.